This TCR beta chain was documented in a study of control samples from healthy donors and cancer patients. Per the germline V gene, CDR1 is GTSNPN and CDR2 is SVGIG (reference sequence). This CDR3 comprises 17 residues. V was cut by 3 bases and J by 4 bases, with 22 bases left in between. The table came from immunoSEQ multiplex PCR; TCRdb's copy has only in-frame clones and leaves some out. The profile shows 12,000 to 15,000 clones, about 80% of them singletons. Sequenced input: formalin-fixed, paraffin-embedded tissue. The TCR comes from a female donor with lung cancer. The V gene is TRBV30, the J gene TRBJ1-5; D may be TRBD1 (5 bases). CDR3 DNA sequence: TGTGCCTGGAGCCCCGCGGGGGGGGGAGGAGATAATCAGCCCCAGCATTTT. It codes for CAWSPAGGGGDNQPQHF.